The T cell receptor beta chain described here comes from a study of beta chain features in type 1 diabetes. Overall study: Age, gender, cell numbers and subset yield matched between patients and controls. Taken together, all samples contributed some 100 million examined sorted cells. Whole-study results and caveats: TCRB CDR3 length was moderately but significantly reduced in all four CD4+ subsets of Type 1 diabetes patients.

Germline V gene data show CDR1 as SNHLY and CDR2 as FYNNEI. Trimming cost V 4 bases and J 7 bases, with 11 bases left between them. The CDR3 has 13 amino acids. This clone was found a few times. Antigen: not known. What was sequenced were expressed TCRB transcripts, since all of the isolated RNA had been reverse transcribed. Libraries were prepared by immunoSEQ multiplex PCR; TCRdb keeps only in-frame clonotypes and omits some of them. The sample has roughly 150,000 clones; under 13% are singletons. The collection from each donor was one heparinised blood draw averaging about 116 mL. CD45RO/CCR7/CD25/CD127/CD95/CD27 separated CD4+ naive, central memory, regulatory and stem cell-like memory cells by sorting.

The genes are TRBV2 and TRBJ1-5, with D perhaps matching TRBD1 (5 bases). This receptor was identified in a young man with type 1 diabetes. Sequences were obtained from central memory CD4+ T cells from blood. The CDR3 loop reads CASSVSRGQPQHF. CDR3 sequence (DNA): TGTGCCAGCAGTGTATCCCGGGGGCAGCCCCAGCATTTT.